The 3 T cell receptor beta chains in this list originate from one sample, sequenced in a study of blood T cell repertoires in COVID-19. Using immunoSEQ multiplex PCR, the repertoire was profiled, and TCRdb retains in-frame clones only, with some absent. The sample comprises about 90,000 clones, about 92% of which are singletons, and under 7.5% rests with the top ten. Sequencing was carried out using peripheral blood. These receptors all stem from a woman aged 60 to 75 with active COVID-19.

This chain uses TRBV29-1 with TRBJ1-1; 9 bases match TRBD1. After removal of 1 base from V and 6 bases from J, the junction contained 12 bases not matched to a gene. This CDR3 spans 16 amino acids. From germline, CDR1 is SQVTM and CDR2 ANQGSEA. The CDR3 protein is CSVEAPGTGLNPEAFF. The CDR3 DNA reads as TGCAGCGTTGAAGCCCCCGGGACAGGGCTTAACCCTGAAGCTTTCTTT.

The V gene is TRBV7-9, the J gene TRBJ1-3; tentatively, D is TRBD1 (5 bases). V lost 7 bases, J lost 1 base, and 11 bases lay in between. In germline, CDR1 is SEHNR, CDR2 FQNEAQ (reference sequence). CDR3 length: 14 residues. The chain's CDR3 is CASMRSGSGNTIYF. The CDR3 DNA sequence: TGTGCCAGCATGCGGTCAGGGTCTGGAAACACCATATATTTT.

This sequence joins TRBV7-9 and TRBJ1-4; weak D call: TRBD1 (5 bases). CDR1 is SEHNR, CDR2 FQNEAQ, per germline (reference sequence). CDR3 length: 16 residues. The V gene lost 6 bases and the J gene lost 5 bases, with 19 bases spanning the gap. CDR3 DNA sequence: TGTGCCAGCAGTTTTCTCAGGGAGGGTACGAATGAAAAACTGTTTTTT. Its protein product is CASSFLREGTNEKLFF.